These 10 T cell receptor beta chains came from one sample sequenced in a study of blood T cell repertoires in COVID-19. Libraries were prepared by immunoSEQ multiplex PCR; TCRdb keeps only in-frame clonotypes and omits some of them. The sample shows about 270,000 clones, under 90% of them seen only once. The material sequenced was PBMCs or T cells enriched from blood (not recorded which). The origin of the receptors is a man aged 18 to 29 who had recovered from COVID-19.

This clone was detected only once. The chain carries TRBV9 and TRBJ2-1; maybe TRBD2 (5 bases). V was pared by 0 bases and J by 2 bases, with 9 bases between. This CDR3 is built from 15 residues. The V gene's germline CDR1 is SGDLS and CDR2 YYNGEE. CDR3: CASSVGVATYNEQFF. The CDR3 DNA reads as TGTGCCAGCAGCGTAGGGGTAGCGACCTACAATGAGCAGTTCTTC.

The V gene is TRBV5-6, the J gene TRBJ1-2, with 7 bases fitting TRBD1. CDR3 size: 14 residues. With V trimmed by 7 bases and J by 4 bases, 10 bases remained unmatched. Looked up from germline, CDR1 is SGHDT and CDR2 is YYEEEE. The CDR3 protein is CASAIQQGFYGYTF. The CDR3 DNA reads TGTGCCAGCGCGATACAACAGGGGTTCTATGGCTACACCTTC.

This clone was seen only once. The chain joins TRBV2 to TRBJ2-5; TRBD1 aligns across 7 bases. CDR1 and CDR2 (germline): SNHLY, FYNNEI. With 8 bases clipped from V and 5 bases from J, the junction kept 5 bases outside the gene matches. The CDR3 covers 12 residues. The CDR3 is CASRDSTETQYF. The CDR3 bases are TGTGCCAGCCGGGACAGTACGGAGACCCAGTACTTC. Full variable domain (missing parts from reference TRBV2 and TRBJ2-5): EPEVTQTPSHQVTQMGQEVILRCVPISNHLYFYWYRQILGQKVEFLVSFYNNEISEKSEIFDDQFSVERPDGSNFTLKIRSTKLEDSAMYFCASRDSTETQYFGPGTRLLVL.

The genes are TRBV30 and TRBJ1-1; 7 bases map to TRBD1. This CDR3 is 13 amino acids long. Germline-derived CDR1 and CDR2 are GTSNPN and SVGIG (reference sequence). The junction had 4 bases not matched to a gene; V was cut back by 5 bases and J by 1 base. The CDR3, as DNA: TGTGCCTGGGGGGGACAGCCGAACACTGAAGCTTTCTTT. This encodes CAWGGQPNTEAFF.

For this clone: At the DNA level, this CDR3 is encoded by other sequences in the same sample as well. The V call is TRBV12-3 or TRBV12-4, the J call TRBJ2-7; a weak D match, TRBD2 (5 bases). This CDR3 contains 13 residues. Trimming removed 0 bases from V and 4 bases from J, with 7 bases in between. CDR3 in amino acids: CASSLAGDYEQYF. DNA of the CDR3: TGTGCCAGCAGTTTAGCGGGAGATTACGAGCAGTACTTC.

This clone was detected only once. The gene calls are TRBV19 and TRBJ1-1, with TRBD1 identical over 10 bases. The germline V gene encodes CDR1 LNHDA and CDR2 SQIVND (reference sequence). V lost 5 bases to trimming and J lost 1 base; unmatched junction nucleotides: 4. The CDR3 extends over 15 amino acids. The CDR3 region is CASSPGQGSNTEAFF. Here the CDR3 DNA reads TGTGCCAGTAGTCCGGGACAGGGGTCGAACACTGAAGCTTTCTTT.

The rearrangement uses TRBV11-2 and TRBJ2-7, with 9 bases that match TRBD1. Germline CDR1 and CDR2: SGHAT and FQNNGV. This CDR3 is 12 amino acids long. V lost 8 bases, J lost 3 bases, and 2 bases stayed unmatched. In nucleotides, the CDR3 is TGTGCCAGCGGGGGACAGGGCTACGAGCAGTACTTC. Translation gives CASGGQGYEQYF.

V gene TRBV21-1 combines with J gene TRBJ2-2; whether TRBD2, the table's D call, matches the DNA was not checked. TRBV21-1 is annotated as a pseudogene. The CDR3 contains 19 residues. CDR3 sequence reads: CASSKRLATAGGNTGELFF. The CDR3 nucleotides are TGTGCCAGCAGCAAACGCCTTGCGACAGCGGGAGGGAACACCGGGGAGCTGTTTTTT.

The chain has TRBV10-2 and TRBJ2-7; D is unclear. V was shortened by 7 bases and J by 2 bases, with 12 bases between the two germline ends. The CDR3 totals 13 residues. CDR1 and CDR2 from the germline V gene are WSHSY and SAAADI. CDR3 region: CASISDTAYEQYF. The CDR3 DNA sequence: TGCGCCAGCATTTCAGACACCGCCTACGAGCAGTACTTC.

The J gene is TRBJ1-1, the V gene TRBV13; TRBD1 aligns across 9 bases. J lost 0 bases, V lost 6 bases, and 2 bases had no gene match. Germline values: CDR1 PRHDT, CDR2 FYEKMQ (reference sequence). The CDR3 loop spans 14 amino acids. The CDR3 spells CASRTGGMNTEAFF. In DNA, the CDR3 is TGTGCCAGCAGGACAGGGGGGATGAACACTGAAGCTTTCTTT.